This T cell receptor (beta chain) was retrieved from a study of shared clonotypes between healthy human individuals (TCRdb year 2020). With respect to the entire study: A few men and a couple of women, aged 18 to 49 years, made up the cohort. Blood TCR repertoires of about 5 healthy adults were deeply sequenced to estimate repertoire size and the extent of clonotype sharing between individuals. To increase sequencing depth and limit assay-specific biases, TCR repertoire library preparation and sequencing were carried out by different laboratories using diverse techniques. Leukapheresis yielded between about 0.94 and 9 billion PBMCs per donor.

From cysteine to phenylalanine, the CDR3 is 17 amino acids long. The CDR3 DNA has 51 bases and is translated from base 1. Looking up the germline V gene yields CDR1 MDHEN and CDR2 SYDVKM. V is pruned by 8 bases and J by 3 bases, leaving 17 bases of the junction without a gene match. About this clone itself: Its antigen specificity is not known. One base away there is no much larger clone; base qualities are not given.

What the study reported, not specific to this receptor: Pairwise subsampling led to the expectation that sequencing depth would affect the degree of clonotype sharing among donors. Sampling was restricted to blood, and TCR repertoires in tissues likely differ from the TCR repertoires found in blood. Because the study included only a small number of donors, the genetic and exposure-history diversity represented was limited.

Using the deep immunoSEQ assay, multiplex PCR amplified TCR CDR3 regions from genomic DNA. Extracted genomic DNA from each cell subset was distributed evenly across all wells of several immunoSEQ 96-well plates, and each plate was treated as a replicate. Each replicate PCR for unsorted PBMC received around 330 ng genomic DNA, equal to 30,000 or so T cell genomes. Genomic DNA from unsorted PBMC was sequenced over ten immunoSEQ deep assay plates. The purified libraries were quantified using a Qubit 3.0 fluorometer, sized with a Bioanalyzer 2100, and then quantified again using the KAPA Library Quantification kit. Every immunoSEQ 96-well plate was sequenced on a dedicated single-read 150-cycle Illumina NextSeq 550 flow cell. Under the source paper's analysis protocol: Because the immunoSEQ output included only junctional sequences and no quality scores, the filtering could not be the same as the filtering used for full-length reads. Sequences were annotated with PyIR, a Python wrapper for IgBLAST v1.9, using IMGT germline references to assign V/J genes and CDR3. Any read was removed if the V/J assignment was weak (E-value above 1e-6), the CDR3 was missing, or the read contained stop codons, out-of-frame junctions, or ambiguous translated residues. V3J clonotypes were defined as sequences sharing the same inferred V gene, J gene, and CDR3 amino acid sequence. To compute the percentage overlap between repertoires, the number of shared unique clonotypes was divided by the size of the smaller repertoire. RTK rarefaction, the Chao1 estimator, and Recon v2.1 estimates of unobserved clonotypes were used to assess repertoire richness. The clones in this table, taken by TCRdb from immuneACCESS, are in-frame only. Not every clone is retained; where verified, under half of the shortfall comes from an unresolved V gene, and the cause of the rest is unknown. D and trimming come from the DNA, and the V and J calls and clone size come from that table. This sample is represented by under 600,000 clones; about 75% of them were singletons. The ten biggest clones cover roughly an eighth of the sample.

The donors were healthy, HIV-negative adults who had no recently reported acute infections or vaccinations. Every donor was a Caucasian adult living in Nashville, Tennessee, USA. For unsorted samples, some 87 million PBMCs were counted, and genomic DNA was extracted using the QIAamp DNA Blood Mini kit. After blood collection by leukapheresis, PBMCs were isolated using Ficoll-Histopaque density gradient centrifugation and then cryopreserved in the vapor phase of liquid nitrogen. The receptor comes from a woman aged 35 to 49 in good health. Some clones in this sample may be carry-over from other donors' samples. The sequence links TRBV28 to TRBJ2-3; 7 middle bases align to TRBD1. Sequencing input: PBMCs. The CDR3 reads CASAVRPWDRVTDTQYF. Read as DNA, the sequence is TGTGCCAGCGCAGTTCGACCCTGGGACAGAGTTACAGATACGCAGTATTTT.